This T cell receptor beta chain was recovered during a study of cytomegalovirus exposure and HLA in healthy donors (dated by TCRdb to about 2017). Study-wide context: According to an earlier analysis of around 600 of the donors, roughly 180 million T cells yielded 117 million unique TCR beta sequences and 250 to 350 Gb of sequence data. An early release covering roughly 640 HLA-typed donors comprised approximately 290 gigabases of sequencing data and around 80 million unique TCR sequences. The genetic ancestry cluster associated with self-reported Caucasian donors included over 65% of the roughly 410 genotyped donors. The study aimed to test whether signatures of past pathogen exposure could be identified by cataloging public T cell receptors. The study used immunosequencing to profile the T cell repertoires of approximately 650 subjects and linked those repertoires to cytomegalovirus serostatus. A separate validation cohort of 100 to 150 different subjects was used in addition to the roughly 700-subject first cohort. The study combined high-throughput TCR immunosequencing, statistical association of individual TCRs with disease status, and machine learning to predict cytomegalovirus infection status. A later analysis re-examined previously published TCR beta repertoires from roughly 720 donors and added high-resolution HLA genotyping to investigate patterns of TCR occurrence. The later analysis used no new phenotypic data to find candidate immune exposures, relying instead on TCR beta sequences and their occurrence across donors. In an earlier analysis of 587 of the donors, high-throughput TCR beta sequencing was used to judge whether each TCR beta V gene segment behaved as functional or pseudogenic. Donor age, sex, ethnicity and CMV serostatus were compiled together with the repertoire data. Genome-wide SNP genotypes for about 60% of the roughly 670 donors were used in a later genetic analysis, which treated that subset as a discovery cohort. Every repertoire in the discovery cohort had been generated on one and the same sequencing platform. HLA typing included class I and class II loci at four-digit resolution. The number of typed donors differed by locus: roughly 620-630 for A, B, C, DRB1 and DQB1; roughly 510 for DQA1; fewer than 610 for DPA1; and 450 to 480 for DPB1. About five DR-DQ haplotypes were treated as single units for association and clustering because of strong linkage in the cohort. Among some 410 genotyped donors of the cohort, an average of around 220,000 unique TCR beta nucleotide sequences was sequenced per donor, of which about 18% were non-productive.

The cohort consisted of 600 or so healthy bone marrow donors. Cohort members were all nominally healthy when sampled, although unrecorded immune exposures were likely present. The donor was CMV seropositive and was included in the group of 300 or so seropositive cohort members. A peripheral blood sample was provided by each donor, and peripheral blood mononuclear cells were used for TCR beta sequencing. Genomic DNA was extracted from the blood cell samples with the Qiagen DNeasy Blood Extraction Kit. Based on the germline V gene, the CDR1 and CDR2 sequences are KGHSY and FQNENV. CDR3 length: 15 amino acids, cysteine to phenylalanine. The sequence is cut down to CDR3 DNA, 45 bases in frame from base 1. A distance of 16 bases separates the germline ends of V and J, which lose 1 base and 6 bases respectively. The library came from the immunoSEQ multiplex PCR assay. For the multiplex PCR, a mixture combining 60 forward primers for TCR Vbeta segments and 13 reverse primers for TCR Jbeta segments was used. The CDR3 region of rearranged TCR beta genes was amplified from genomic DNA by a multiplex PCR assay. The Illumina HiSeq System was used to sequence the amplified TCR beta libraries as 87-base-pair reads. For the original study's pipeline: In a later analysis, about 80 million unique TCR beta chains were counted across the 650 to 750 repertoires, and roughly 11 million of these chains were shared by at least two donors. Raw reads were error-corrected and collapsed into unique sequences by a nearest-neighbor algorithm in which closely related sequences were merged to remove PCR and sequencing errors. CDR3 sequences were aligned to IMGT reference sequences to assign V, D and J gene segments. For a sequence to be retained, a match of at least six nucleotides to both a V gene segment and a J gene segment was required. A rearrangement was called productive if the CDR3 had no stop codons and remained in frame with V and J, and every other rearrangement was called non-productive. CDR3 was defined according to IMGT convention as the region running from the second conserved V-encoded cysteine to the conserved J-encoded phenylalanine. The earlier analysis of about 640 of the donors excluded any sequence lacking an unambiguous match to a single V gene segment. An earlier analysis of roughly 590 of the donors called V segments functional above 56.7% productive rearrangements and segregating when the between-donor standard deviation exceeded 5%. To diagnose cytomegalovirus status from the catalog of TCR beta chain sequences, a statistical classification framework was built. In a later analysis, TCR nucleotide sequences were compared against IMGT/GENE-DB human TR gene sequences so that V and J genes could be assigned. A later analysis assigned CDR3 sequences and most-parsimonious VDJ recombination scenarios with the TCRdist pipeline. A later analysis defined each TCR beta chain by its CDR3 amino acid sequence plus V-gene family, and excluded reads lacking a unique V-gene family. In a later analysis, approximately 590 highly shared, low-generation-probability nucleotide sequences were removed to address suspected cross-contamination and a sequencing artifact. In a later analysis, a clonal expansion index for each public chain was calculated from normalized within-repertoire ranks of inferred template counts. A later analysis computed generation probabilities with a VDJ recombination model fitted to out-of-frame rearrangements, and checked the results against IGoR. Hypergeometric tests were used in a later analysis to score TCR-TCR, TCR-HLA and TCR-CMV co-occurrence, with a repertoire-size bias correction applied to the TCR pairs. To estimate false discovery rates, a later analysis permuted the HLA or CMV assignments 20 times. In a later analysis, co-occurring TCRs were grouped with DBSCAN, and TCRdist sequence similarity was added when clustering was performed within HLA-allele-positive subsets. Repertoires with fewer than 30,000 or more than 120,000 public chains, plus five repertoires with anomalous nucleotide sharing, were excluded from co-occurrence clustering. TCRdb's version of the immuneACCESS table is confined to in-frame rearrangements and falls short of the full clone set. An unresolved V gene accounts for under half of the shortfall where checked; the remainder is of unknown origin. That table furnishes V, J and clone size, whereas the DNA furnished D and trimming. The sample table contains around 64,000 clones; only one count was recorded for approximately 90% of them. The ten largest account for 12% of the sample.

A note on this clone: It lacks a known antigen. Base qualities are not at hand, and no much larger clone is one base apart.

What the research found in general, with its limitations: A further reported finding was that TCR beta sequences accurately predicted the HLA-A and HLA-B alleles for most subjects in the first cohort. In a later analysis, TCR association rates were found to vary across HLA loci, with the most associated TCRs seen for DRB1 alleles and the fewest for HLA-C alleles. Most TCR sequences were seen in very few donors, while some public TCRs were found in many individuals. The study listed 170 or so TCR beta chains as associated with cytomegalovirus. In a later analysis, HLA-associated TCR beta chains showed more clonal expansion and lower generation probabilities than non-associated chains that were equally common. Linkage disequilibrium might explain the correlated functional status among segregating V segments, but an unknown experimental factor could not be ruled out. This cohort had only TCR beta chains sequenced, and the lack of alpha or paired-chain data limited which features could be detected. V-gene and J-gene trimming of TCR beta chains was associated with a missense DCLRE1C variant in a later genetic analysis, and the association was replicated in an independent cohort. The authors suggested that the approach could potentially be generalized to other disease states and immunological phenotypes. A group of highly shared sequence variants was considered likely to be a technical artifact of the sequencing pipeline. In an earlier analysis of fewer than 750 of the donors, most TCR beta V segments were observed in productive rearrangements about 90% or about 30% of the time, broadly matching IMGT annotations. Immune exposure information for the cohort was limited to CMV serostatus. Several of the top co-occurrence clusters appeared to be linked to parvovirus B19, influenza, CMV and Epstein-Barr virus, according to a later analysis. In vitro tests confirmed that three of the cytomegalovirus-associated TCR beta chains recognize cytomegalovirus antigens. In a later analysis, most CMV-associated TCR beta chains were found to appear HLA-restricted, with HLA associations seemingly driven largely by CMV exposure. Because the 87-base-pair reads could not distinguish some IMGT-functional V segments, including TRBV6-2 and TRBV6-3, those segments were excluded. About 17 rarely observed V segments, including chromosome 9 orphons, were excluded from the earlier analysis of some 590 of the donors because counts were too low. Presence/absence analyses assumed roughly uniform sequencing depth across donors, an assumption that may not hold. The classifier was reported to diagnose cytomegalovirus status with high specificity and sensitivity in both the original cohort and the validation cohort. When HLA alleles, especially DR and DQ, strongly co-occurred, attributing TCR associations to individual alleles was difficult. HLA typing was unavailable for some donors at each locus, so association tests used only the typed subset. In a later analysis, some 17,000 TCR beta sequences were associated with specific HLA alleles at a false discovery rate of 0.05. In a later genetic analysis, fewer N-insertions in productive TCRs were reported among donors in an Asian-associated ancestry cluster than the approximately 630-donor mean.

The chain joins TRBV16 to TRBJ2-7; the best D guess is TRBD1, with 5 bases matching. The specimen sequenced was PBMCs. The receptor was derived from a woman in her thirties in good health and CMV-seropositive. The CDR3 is CASSQLVQVVGEQYF. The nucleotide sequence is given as TGTGCCAGCAGCCAATTAGTACAGGTCGTGGGCGAGCAGTACTTC.